Listed below are T cell receptor beta chains from one sample, sequenced in a study of T cell repertoires in cytomegalovirus infection. These receptors have no identified antigens. In TCRdb, the reads were re-called with MiXCR into one record per CDR3 protein. The table has some 560,000 distinct CDR3 sequences, almost 40% seen once. The source was cultured PBMCs, collected from culture after CMV antigen stimulation. The receptors here all came from a human donor in good health (CMV status not recorded). Some clones in this sample may be carry-over from other donors' samples. Each CDR3 is given with its conserved first and last residue. Each record gives: CDR3 length, V gene, J gene, CDR3 protein.

>14|TRBV12-3/TRBV12-4|TRBJ2-1
CASSLGDIVNEQFF
>14|TRBV6-1|TRBJ2-7
CASSGLAGAGEQYF
>15|TRBV12-3/TRBV12-4|TRBJ2-1
CASRAGLANYNEQFF
>14|TRBV7-2|TRBJ1-4
CASSLRGTDEKLFF
>15|TRBV9|TRBJ2-5
CASSTGTVGAETQYF
>14|TRBV20-1|TRBJ1-5
CSAEDPTGGQPQHF
>15|TRBV6-2/TRBV6-3|TRBJ2-7
CASSYPSAAAYEQYF
>18|TRBV4-1|TRBJ2-4
CASSQELAGGVTKNIQYF
>12|TRBV7-2|TRBJ2-1
CASSAGSVEQFF
>16|TRBV10-3|TRBJ2-5
CAIRNPGTTYQETQYF
>12|TRBV2|TRBJ1-2
CASSIGQYGYTF
>13|TRBV20-1|TRBJ1-4
CSADRVPQGKLFF
>14|TRBV7-2|TRBJ2-1
CASSPARARNEQFF
>16|TRBV5-5|TRBJ2-1
CASSLSTSGSYNEQFF
>13|TRBV7-8|TRBJ1-2
CASSSVRVDGYTF
>15|TRBV5-1|TRBJ1-2
CASSLGRQGMYGYTF
>13|TRBV27|TRBJ1-4
CASRGGGNEKLFF
>15|TRBV7-2|TRBJ2-1
CASSLDGGSYNEQFF
>15|TRBV5-1|TRBJ2-3
CASSLAPGDTDTQYF
>14|TRBV11-2|TRBJ2-3
CASSSDSDTDTQYF
>13|TRBV29-1|TRBJ2-3
CSVGIADTDTQYF
>14|TRBV5-1|TRBJ1-2
CASSLWTGGNGYTF
>14|TRBV20-1|TRBJ2-2
CSARHPGGTGELFF
>17|TRBV7-2|TRBJ2-4
CASSFRDSRLAKNIQYF
>14|TRBV7-2|TRBJ2-7
CASSHRTGTYEQYF
>15|TRBV7-6|TRBJ1-1
CASSLYRGLNTEAFF
>13|TRBV7-4|TRBJ1-5
CASSLALSQPQHF
>16|TRBV2|TRBJ2-2
CASNERPGLITGELFF
>13|TRBV11-1|TRBJ1-2
CASSLPDWRGYTF
>15|TRBV27|TRBJ2-7
CASSLSGQYAYEQYF
>15|TRBV6-1|TRBJ1-2
CASSTTTASNYGYTF